This passage covers 11 T cell receptor beta chains from one sample sequenced in a study of shared clonotypes between healthy human individuals. The table came from immunoSEQ multiplex PCR; TCRdb's copy has only in-frame clones and leaves some out. The sample shows 2.5 million or so clones, around nine tenths of them seen only once. The sample was naive CD4+ T cells sorted from blood. Subset described: CD45RA+ positively selected. The receptors were gathered from a man between 18 and 35 years old in good health.

The chain is built from TRBV7-2 and TRBJ1-1; 7 bases are shared with TRBD1. Germline CDR1 is SGHTA and CDR2 is FQGNSA. Trimming took 5 bases from V and 4 from J; bases not matched to a gene: 4. The CDR3 loop spans 13 amino acids. The CDR3 sequence is CASSRDSLTEAFF. CDR3 sequence (DNA): TGTGCCAGCAGCCGGGACAGCCTCACTGAAGCTTTCTTT.

The V call is TRBV2, the J call TRBJ2-5; possibly TRBD2 for D (5 bases). CDR3 length equals 15 residues. Germline values: CDR1 SNHLY, CDR2 FYNNEI. Trimming took 6 bases from V and 2 from J, leaving 16 bases between them. CDR3 DNA sequence: TGTGCCAGCAGAAGACGTCTAGCAGTTCAAGAGACCCAGTACTTC. It is translated as CASRRRLAVQETQYF. Full variable domain (remainder filled in from reference TRBV2 and TRBJ2-5): EPEVTQTPSHQVTQMGQEVILRCVPISNHLYFYWYRQILGQKVEFLVSFYNNEISEKSEIFDDQFSVERPDGSNFTLKIRSTKLEDSAMYFCASRRRLAVQETQYFGPGTRLLVL.

This clone was detected only a few times. The CDR3 here is CASSEPTGNQPQHF. DNA of the CDR3: TGTGCCAGCAGTGAACCTACAGGGAATCAGCCCCAGCATTTT. This chain links TRBV6-1 with TRBJ1-5, with a possible D match to TRBD1 (6 bases). Germline values: CDR1 MNHNS, CDR2 SASEGT. V lost 2 bases and J 4 bases, leaving 9 bases between the germline ends. The CDR3 extends over 14 amino acids.

The chain couples TRBV18 to TRBJ2-3, with 9 bases that match TRBD2. The CDR3 sequence is 18 residues long. Germline V lookup: CDR1 KGHSH, CDR2 LQKENI. V lost 3 bases and J lost 2; bases outside the gene matches: 12. CDR3 amino acids: CASSPGVKLAGYTDTQYF. CDR3 DNA sequence: TGTGCCAGCTCACCGGGAGTAAAACTAGCGGGCTACACAGATACGCAGTATTTT.

The chain has TRBV5-1 and TRBJ1-5; no clear D. CDR1 SGHRS and CDR2 YFSETQ come from the germline V gene. The germline V and J ends were trimmed by 4 bases and 5 bases, with 13 bases remaining between them. The CDR3 runs to 14 residues. CDR3 nucleotide sequence: TGCGCCAGCAGCCCGTCGAGTCCATATCAGCCCCAGCATTTT. Translating gives CASSPSSPYQPQHF.

This chain joins TRBV28 and TRBJ2-3; 8 positions match TRBD2. The CDR3 covers 15 residues. The J segment lost 9 bases and the V segment lost 3 bases, leaving 11 bases of the junction unmatched. The germline V gene has CDR1 MDHEN and CDR2 SYDVKM. The CDR3: CASSFPSGGMGTQYF. CDR3 DNA sequence: TGTGCCAGCAGTTTCCCCAGCGGGGGTATGGGGACGCAGTATTTT.

J is TRBJ1-2 and V is TRBV10-3; D is unresolved. CDR1 is ENHRY and CDR2 is SYGVKD in the germline V gene. Deletions cut 4 bases from V and 2 bases from J, with 11 bases between. The CDR3 is 14 residues long. In DNA form, the CDR3 reads TGTGCCATCAGTGCACCTCCGTCCAACTATGGCTACACCTTC. Residues: CAISAPPSNYGYTF.

The V gene is TRBV4-1, the J gene TRBJ2-7; the match to TRBD2 covers 9 bases. The length of the CDR3 is 15 residues. The trim removed 0 bases at V and 7 bases at J, leaving 7 bases unmatched. Germline CDR1 and CDR2: MGHRA and YSYEKL. Written as DNA, the CDR3 is TGCGCCAGCAGCCAAGATGCGGGAGGGCCTTGGGAGCAGTACTTC. Its protein product is CASSQDAGGPWEQYF.

The gene calls are TRBV18 and TRBJ2-2; no firm D call. Trimming removed 0 bases from V and 6 bases from J, with 11 bases in between. The CDR3 is 15 amino acids. Per the germline V gene, CDR1 is KGHSH and CDR2 is LQKENI. The CDR3 reads CASSPPVDMAGELFF. For the CDR3, the DNA is TGTGCCAGCTCACCACCGGTGGATATGGCCGGGGAGCTGTTTTTT.

This CDR3 reads CAGGQNSYEQYF. CDR3 nucleotide sequence: TGTGCCGGAGGACAGAATTCCTACGAGCAGTACTTC. The chain combines TRBV6-1 with TRBJ2-7; a weak D match, TRBD1 (6 bases). The CDR3 is made up of 12 amino acids. Trimming pared 11 bases from V and 1 base from J, leaving 12 bases between. Germline V gene lookup returns CDR1 MNHNS and CDR2 SASEGT.

In regard to this clone: Other DNA variants within this sample encode the same CDR3. This rearrangement joins TRBV5-1 to TRBJ2-2; D possibly matches TRBD1 or TRBD2 (6 bases each). This CDR3 has 15 amino acids. The V and J ends lost 4 bases and 1 base respectively, with 11 bases between them. CDR1 is SGHRS and CDR2 is YFSETQ in the germline V gene. DNA of the CDR3: TGCGCCAGCAGCCTAGGGGGGTTGAACACCGGGGAGCTGTTTTTT. Residues: CASSLGGLNTGELFF.